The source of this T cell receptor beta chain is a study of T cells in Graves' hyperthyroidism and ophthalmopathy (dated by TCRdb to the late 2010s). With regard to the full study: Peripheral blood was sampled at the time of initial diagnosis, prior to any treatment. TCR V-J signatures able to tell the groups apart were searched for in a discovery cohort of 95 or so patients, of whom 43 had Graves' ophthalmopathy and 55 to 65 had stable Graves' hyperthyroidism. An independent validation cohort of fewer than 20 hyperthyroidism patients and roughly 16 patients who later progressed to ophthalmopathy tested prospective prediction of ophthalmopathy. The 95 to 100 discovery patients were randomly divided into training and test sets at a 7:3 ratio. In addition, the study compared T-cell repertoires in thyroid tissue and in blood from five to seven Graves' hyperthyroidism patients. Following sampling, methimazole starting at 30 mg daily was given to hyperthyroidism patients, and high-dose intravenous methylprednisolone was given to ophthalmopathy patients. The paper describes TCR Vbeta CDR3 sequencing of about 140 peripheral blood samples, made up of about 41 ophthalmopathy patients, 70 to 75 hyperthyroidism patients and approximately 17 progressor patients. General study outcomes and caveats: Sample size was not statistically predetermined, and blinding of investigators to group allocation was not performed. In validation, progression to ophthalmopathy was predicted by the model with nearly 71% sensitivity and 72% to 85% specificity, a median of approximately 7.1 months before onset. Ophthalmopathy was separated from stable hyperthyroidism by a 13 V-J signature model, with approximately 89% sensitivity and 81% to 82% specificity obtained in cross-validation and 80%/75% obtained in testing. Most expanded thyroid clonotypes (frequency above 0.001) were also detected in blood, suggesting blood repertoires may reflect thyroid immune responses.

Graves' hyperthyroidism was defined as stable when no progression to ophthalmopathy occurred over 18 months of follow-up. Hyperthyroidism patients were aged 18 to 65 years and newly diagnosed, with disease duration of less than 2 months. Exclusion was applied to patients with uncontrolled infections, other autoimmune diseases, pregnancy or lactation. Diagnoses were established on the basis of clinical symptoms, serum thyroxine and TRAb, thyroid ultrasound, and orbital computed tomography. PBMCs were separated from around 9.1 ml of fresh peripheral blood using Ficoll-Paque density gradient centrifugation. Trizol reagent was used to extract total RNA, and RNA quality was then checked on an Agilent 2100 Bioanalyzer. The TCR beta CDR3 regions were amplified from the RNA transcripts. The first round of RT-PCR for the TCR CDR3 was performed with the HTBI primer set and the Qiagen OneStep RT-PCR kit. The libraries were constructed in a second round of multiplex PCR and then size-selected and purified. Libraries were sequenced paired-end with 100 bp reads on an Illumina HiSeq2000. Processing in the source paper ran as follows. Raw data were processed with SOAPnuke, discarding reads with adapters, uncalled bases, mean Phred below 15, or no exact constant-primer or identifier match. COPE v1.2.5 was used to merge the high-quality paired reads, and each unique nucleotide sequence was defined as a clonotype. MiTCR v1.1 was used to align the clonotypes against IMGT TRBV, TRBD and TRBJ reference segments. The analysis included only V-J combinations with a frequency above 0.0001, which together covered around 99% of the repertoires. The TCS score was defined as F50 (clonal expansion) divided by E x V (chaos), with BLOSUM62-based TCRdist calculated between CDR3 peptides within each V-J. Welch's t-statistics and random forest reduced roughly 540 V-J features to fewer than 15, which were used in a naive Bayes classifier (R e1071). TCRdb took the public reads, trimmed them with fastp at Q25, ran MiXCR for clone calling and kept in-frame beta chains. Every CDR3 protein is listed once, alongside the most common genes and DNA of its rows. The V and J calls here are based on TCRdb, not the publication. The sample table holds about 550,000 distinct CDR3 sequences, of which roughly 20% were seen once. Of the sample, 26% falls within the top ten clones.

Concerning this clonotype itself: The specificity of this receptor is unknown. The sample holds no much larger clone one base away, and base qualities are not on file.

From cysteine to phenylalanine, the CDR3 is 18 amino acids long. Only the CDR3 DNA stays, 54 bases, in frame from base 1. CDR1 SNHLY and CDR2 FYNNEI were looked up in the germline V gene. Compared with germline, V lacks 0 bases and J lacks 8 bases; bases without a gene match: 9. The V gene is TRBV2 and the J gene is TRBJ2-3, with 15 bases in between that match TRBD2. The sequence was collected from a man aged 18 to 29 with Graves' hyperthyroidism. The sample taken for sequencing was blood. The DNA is TGTGCCAGCAGTGAAGCGGGGACTAGCGGGGGGCTCCGGGGTACGCAGTATTTT. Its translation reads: CASSEAGTSGGLRGTQYF. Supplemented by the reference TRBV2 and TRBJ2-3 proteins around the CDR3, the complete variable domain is EPEVTQTPSHQVTQMGQEVILRCVPISNHLYFYWYRQILGQKVEFLVSFYNNEISEKSEIFDDQFSVERPDGSNFTLKIRSTKLEDSAMYFCASSEAGTSGGLRGTQYFGPGTRLTVL.